The entry below describes one T cell receptor beta chain. The target antigen is unknown. The data are from a study of OX40 agonist ivuxolimab in advanced cancers. Study-level findings and limits: Both blood CD4+ and CD8+ T cells showed clonal growth by week 6 at 0.1 to 3.0 mg/kg. People who partly responded at 0.1-3.0 mg/kg had some of the least clonal expansion seen.

The CDR3 sequence is 13 residues long. V lost 4 bases and J lost 8; bases outside the gene matches: 5. From germline, CDR1 is SGDLS and CDR2 YYNGEE. The method was immunoSEQ multiplex PCR; TCRdb's version includes in-frame clones alone and lacks a portion of them. The sample has 75,000 to 90,000 clones; roughly 92% are singletons. The specimen comprised CD4+ or CD8+ T cells sorted from blood, sampled in a trial of the OX40 agonist ivuxolimab. The V call is TRBV9, the J call TRBJ1-4; TRBD1 matches 7 bases. The TCR comes from an adult with an advanced solid tumor such as melanoma, head and neck, liver or kidney cancer. CDR3 DNA: TGTGCCAGCAGCCCTAGGGACAGCGAAAAACTGTTTTTT. Protein product: CASSPRDSEKLFF.